This record looks at one TCR beta chain sequence and its context. Its antigen remains unknown. V dropped 5 bases and J dropped 0 bases, with 17 bases sitting between them. This CDR3 has 16 amino acids. CDR1 and CDR2 (germline): SEHNR, FQNEAQ (reference sequence). This sample is drawn from a study of cytomegalovirus exposure and HLA in healthy donors. General study points: Sequencing likely produced, as an artifact, a cluster of highly shared sequence variants. With further analysis later on, most CMV-associated TCR beta chains appeared HLA-restricted.

Primers for the PCR totalled 60 Vbeta and 13 Jbeta. TCRdb's copy holds only in-frame clones and misses some; the assay was immunoSEQ multiplex PCR. The sample table sets out 80,000 to 95,000 clones. The clonotype comes from a man aged 50-59 years in good health and CMV-seropositive. This chain joins TRBV7-9 and TRBJ2-7; D may be TRBD2 (5 bases). The sample was PBMCs. The CDR3 nucleotides read TGTGCCAGCAGCCCCGACTGGACTGTTGTCTCCTACGAGCAGTACTTC. It specifies CASSPDWTVVSYEQYF.